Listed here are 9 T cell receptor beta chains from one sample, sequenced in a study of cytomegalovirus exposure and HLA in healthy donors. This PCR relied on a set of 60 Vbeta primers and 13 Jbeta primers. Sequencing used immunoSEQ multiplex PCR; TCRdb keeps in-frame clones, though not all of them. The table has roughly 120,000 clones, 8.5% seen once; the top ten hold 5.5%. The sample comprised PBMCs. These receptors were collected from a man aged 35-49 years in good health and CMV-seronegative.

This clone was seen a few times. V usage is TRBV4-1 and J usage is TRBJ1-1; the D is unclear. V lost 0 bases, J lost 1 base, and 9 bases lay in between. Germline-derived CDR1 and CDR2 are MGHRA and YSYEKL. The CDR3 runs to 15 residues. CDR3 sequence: CASSQDPGGNTEAFF. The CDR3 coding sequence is TGCGCCAGCAGCCAAGATCCGGGAGGGAACACTGAAGCTTTCTTT.

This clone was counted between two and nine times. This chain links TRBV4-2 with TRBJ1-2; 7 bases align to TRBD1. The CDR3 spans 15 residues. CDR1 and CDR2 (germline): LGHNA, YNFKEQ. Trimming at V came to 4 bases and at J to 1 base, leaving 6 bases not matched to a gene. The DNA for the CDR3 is TGTGCCAGCAGCCCTCGGGACAGCGTTAACTATGGCTACACCTTC. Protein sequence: CASSPRDSVNYGYTF.

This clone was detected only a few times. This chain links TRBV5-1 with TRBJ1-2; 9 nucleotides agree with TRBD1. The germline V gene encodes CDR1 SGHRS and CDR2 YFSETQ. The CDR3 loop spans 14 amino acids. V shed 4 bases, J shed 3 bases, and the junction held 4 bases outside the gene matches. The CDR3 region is CASSTGTGYYGYTF. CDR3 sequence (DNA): TGCGCCAGCAGCACCGGGACAGGGTACTATGGCTACACCTTC.

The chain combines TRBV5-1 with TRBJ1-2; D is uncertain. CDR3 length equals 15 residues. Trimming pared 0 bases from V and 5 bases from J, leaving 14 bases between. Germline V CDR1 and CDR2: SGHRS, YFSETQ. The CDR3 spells CASSLEAGISYGYTF. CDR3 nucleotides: TGCGCCAGCAGCTTGGAGGCAGGTATTTCGTATGGCTACACCTTC.

CDR3 protein: CASSLASGGPETQYF. The DNA for the CDR3 is TGCGCCAGCAGCTTGGCTTCGGGGGGGCCTGAGACCCAGTACTTC. The chain is built from TRBV5-1 and TRBJ2-5, with 8 bases matching TRBD2. J was trimmed by 5 bases and V by 0 bases; bases with no gene match: 6. Germline values: CDR1 SGHRS, CDR2 YFSETQ. This CDR3 has 15 amino acids.

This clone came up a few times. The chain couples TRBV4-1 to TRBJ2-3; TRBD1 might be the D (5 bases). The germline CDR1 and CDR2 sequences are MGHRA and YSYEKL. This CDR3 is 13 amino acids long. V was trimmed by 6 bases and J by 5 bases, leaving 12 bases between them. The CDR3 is CASSGARQDTQYF. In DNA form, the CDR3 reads TGCGCCAGCAGTGGGGCTAGGCAAGATACGCAGTATTTT.

The CDR3 reads CASSVRQDRGDTEAFF. DNA of the CDR3: TGTGCCAGCAGTGTGAGGCAGGACAGGGGAGATACTGAAGCTTTCTTT. The V call is TRBV2, the J call TRBJ1-1; TRBD1 matches 9 bases. There are 16 residues in the CDR3. From germline, CDR1 is SNHLY and CDR2 FYNNEI. V shed 4 bases, J shed 5 bases, and the junction held 11 bases outside the gene matches.

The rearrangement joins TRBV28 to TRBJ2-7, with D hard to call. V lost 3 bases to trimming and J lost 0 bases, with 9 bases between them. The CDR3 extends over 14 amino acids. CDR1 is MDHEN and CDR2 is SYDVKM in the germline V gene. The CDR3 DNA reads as TGTGCCAGCAGTTTTCGACGGAGCTCCTACGAGCAGTACTTC. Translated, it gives CASSFRRSSYEQYF. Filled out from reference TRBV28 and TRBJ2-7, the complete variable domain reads DVKVTQSSRYLVKRTGEKVFLECVQDMDHENMFWYRQDPGLGLRLIYFSYDVKMKEKGDIPEGYSVSREKKERFSLILESASTNQTSMYLCASSFRRSSYEQYFGPGTRLTVT.

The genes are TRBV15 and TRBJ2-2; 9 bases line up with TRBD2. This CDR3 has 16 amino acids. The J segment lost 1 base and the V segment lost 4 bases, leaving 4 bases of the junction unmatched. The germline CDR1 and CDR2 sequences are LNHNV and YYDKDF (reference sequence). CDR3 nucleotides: TGTGCCACCAGCAAGAATAGCGGGGGGAACACCGGGGAGCTGTTTTTT. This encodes CATSKNSGGNTGELFF.